The 20 T cell receptor beta chains below all came from one sample that was sequenced in a study of cytomegalovirus exposure and HLA in healthy donors. 13 Jbeta primers and 60 Vbeta primers were used for the PCR. Profiled with immunoSEQ multiplex PCR; TCRdb holds only in-frame clones, not every one. This table holds 150,000 to 200,000 clones, around four fifths found once. The sequenced material came from PBMCs. Every receptor here comes from a female donor in good health and CMV-seronegative.

The chain recombines TRBV2 with TRBJ1-5; TRBD1 agrees at 7 bases. With 1 base clipped from V and 2 bases from J, the junction kept 5 bases outside the gene matches. Germline CDR1 is SNHLY and CDR2 is FYNNEI. This CDR3 is built from 16 residues. This CDR3 reads CASSEVGTARNQPQHF. The CDR3 coding sequence is TGTGCCAGCAGTGAAGTAGGGACAGCCCGCAATCAGCCCCAGCATTTT.

J is TRBJ2-3 and V is TRBV14, with TRBD2 matching over 10 bases. Germline CDR1 reads SGHDN; CDR2 reads FVKESK. V trimming: 4 bases; J trimming: 4 bases; junction bases outside the gene matches: 5. The CDR3 has 15 amino acids. The CDR3 sequence is CASSRAGGGADTQYF. The CDR3 DNA reads TGTGCCAGCAGCCGAGCGGGAGGGGGCGCAGATACGCAGTATTTT.

The genes are TRBV7-9 and TRBJ2-7; no clear D gene. Trimming cost V 8 bases and J 0 bases, with 8 bases left between them. CDR1 is SEHNR and CDR2 is FQNEAQ in the germline V gene (reference sequence). There are 12 residues in the CDR3. DNA for the CDR3: TGTGCCAGCGCCTGGCTCTCCTACGAGCAGTACTTC. Its protein product is CASAWLSYEQYF.

The CDR3 spells CASGSTTGRGEKLFF. The CDR3 nucleotides are TGTGCCAGCGGGTCAACGACAGGGAGAGGTGAAAAACTGTTTTTT. The chain joins TRBV2 to TRBJ1-4; 7 bases match TRBD1. Per germline, CDR1 SNHLY and CDR2 FYNNEI. CDR3 size: 15 residues. The junction had 13 bases not matched to a gene; V was cut back by 8 bases and J by 7 bases.

This chain uses TRBV19 with TRBJ1-2, with D maybe TRBD1 (6 bases). Trimming pared 4 bases from V and 0 bases from J, leaving 15 bases between. Germline-derived CDR1 and CDR2 are LNHDA and SQIVND (reference sequence). The CDR3 extends over 16 amino acids. This CDR3 is CASSSRTDLSNYGYTF. CDR3 sequence (DNA): TGTGCCAGTAGTAGTCGGACAGACCTCTCTAACTATGGCTACACCTTC.

The chain is built from TRBV7-8 and TRBJ2-1; TRBD1 matches at 7 bases. There are 11 residues in the CDR3. Germline trimming cut 6 bases from V and 14 bases from J; bases unmatched to any gene: 7. Germline CDR1 SGHVS, CDR2 FQNEAQ. The CDR3 coding sequence is TGTGCCAGCAGAAGGGGGACAGCCAAGTTCTTC. It encodes CASRRGTAKFF.

This chain joins TRBV9 and TRBJ2-2; possibly TRBD2 for D (6 bases). The germline V gene has CDR1 SGDLS and CDR2 YYNGEE. V shed 5 bases and J shed 0 bases, with 14 bases lying between them. This CDR3 spans 16 amino acids. CDR3 bases: TGTGCCAGCAGGGACGGGAGCACCACGAACACCGGGGAGCTGTTTTTT. Residues: CASRDGSTTNTGELFF.

The J gene is TRBJ2-7, the V gene TRBV19, with D uncertain. CDR3 length: 16 residues. Looked up from germline, CDR1 is LNHDA and CDR2 is SQIVND (reference sequence). The V end lost 5 bases, the J end lost 0 bases, and 17 bases lay between the germline ends. The CDR3, as DNA: TGTGCCAGTAGTCCCTCCGACGGAGCGAGCTCCTACGAGCAGTACTTC. Its translation is CASSPSDGASSYEQYF.

Only one count was recorded for this clone. The chain links TRBV27 to TRBJ1-5; D call uncertain. The V gene lost 0 bases and the J gene lost 3 bases, with 9 bases spanning the gap. Germline V gives CDR1 MNHEY, CDR2 SMNVEV (reference sequence). This CDR3 comprises 15 residues. The CDR3 coding sequence is TGTGCCAGCAGTTTATCTAGTGTAGACAATCAGCCCCAGCATTTT. It codes for CASSLSSVDNQPQHF.

The chain uses TRBV13 and TRBJ2-3; D uncertain. CDR1 and CDR2 from the germline V gene are PRHDT and FYEKMQ (reference sequence). The CDR3 extends over 13 amino acids. V was shortened by 4 bases and J by 4 bases, with 9 bases between the two germline ends. CDR3 amino acids: CASSSPSADTQYF. CDR3 nucleotides: TGTGCCAGCAGCTCCCCTAGTGCAGATACGCAGTATTTT.

The rearrangement uses TRBV7-8 and TRBJ1-2; 7 bases are shared with TRBD1. V dropped 4 bases and J dropped 0; count of bases not matched to a gene: 5. Germline V gene data show CDR1 as SGHVS and CDR2 as FQNEAQ. There are 15 residues in the CDR3. In DNA form, the CDR3 reads TGTGCCAGCAGCTGGGACAGCTTAGCTAACTATGGCTACACCTTC. Translating gives CASSWDSLANYGYTF.

The J gene is TRBJ1-2, the V gene TRBV6-7, with 8 bases that match TRBD1. TRBV6-7 is treated as an ORF (open reading frame) with a function not yet certain. This CDR3 is 15 amino acids long. After removal of 4 bases from V and 5 bases from J, the junction contained 9 bases not matched to a gene. CDR3 sequence: CASSSGQGWRYGYTF. Written as DNA, the CDR3 is TGTGCCAGCAGTTCTGGACAGGGTTGGAGGTATGGCTACACCTTC.

V usage is TRBV29-1 and J usage is TRBJ1-5; D uncertain. In germline, CDR1 is SQVTM, CDR2 ANQGSEA. V lost 0 bases and J lost 6, with 12 bases in between. This CDR3 has 14 amino acids. The CDR3 DNA follows: TGCAGCGTTGAAGACGGCAGCGCAAGTCAGCCCCAGCATTTT. Amino acids: CSVEDGSASQPQHF.

V usage is TRBV18 and J usage is TRBJ1-1; D may be TRBD1 (5 bases). V dropped 2 bases and J dropped 0 bases, with 10 bases sitting between them. Looked up from germline, CDR1 is KGHSH and CDR2 is LQKENI. The CDR3 length is 15 residues. CDR3 sequence: CASSPSTELNTEAFF. The CDR3 bases are TGTGCCAGCTCACCATCGACAGAACTGAACACTGAAGCTTTCTTT.

CDR3 in amino acids: CASSDPRGGTSGQETQYF. The CDR3 coding sequence is TGTGCCAGCAGTGACCCTCGAGGGGGGACTAGCGGGCAAGAGACCCAGTACTTC. This rearrangement joins TRBV25-1 to TRBJ2-5; TRBD2 aligns across 12 bases. This CDR3 is built from 18 residues. Germline-derived CDR1 and CDR2 are MGHDK and SYGVNS. With 3 bases clipped from V and 2 bases from J, the junction kept 10 bases outside the gene matches.

This chain uses TRBV5-1 with TRBJ1-3, with 7 positions matching TRBD1. The CDR3 covers 16 residues. Germline CDR1 is SGHRS and CDR2 is YFSETQ. The ends lost 3 bases at V and 2 bases at J; junction bases unmatched: 8. The CDR3 DNA reads TGCGCCAGCAGCTCCACCCTGACAGGGACTGGAAACACCATATATTTT. Residues: CASSSTLTGTGNTIYF.

This clone was detected once. Other DNA sequences of this sample code for an identical CDR3. The chain employs TRBV7-3 and TRBJ2-7, with 14 bases fitting TRBD2. Germline CDR1 SGHTA, CDR2 FQGTGA. With V trimmed by 4 bases and J by 5 bases, 4 bases remained unmatched. This CDR3 contains 15 residues. This CDR3 is CASSSGLAGVHEQYF. CDR3 DNA: TGTGCCAGCAGCTCGGGACTAGCGGGAGTCCACGAGCAGTACTTC.

This clone was seen only a few times. V and J are TRBV2 and TRBJ1-5; a possible D gene is TRBD1 (6 bases). Deletions cut 4 bases from V and 9 bases from J, with 19 bases between. Germline CDR1 is SNHLY and CDR2 is FYNNEI. The CDR3 contains 15 residues. The CDR3 bases are TGTGCCAGCAGTGCCCTAACAGGGCCCATTGGGCCCCAGCATTTT. The encoded protein is CASSALTGPIGPQHF.

The V and J genes are TRBV5-8 and TRBJ2-2; TRBD1 aligns across 9 bases. Losses at the gene ends were 6 bases for V and 4 bases for J; bases not matched to a gene: 10. Germline values: CDR1 SGHTS, CDR2 YDEGEE. The CDR3 is 16 residues long. This CDR3 reads CASIKPKDRGTGELFF. In DNA form, the CDR3 reads TGTGCCAGCATCAAACCCAAGGACAGGGGCACCGGGGAGCTGTTTTTT.

This chain connects TRBV4-2 to TRBJ1-1, with unresolved D. Per germline, CDR1 LGHNA and CDR2 YNFKEQ. V shed 2 bases and J shed 2 bases, with 12 bases lying between them. CDR3 length: 15 amino acids. CDR3: CASSQKTGYNTEAFF. CDR3 DNA: TGTGCCAGCAGCCAAAAAACGGGTTACAACACTGAAGCTTTCTTT.